Given below is one TCR beta chain in context. V dropped 3 bases and J dropped 8; count of bases not matched to a gene: 5. The germline gives CDR1 SGHRS, CDR2 YFSETQ. The CDR3 covers 14 residues. Per the original data handling: Reference gene primer amplification gave nucleated cell count estimates. TCRdb's table, derived via immunoSEQ multiplex PCR, lists solely in-frame clones and lacks some. The V and J calls and clone size come from that table; D and trimming were worked out from the DNA. The repertoire holds under 250,000 clones, about 93% seen once, with 0.8% to 1% in the top ten. Seattle cases were enrolled at active infection and followed longitudinally. The data were obtained in a study of blood T cell repertoires in COVID-19. Overall study: Samples representing acute and convalescent COVID-19 were sourced from the United States, Italy and Spain. From T cells, B-cell-depleted T cells, or PBMCs came the material, which was cDNA or gDNA.

V gene TRBV5-1 combines with J gene TRBJ1-6, with 7 bases lining up with TRBD1. The specimen was peripheral blood. This TCR derives from a man in his sixties with COVID-19, enrolled during active disease. The CDR3 DNA reads as TGCGCCAGCAGCTCCGGGACAGAGTATTCACCCCTCCACTTT. It translates to CASSSGTEYSPLHF.